The text below deals with one T cell receptor beta chain. What it recognizes is unknown. The data derive from a study of cytomegalovirus exposure and HLA in healthy donors. General study results and limits: Among CMV-associated TCR beta chains, most appeared HLA-restricted in a later analysis.

The CDR3 is 14 amino acids. CDR1 and CDR2 (germline): SQVTM, ANQGSEA. V dropped 7 bases and J dropped 2; count of bases not matched to a gene: 7. Healthy bone marrow donors made up the cohort. With 60 Vbeta and 13 Jbeta primers, the PCR was carried out. The protocol was immunoSEQ multiplex PCR, while the TCRdb copy is restricted to in-frame clones and leaves out a portion. The sample has roughly 150,000 clones, more than 75% seen once. The rearrangement uses TRBV29-1 and TRBJ2-3, with TRBD2 matching over 9 bases. Material for sequencing was PBMCs. This TCR came from a man aged 25-45 years in good health and CMV-seropositive. DNA for the CDR3: TGCAGCGCCGACCCTAGCGGGACCACAGATACGCAGTATTTT. It yields the protein CSADPSGTTDTQYF.